The 3 T cell receptor beta chains given below trace back to one sample, sequenced in a study of cytomegalovirus exposure and HLA in healthy donors. The study ran its PCR with 60 Vbeta and 13 Jbeta primers. Data came from immunoSEQ multiplex PCR; TCRdb stores just in-frame clones and leaves some out. Seen here are around 130,000 clones, about four fifths observed once, and the top ten hold about 4%. Sequencing was done on a sample of PBMCs. These receptors were collected from a woman aged 40 to 49 in good health and CMV-seronegative.

There are a few counts of this clone. This chain uses TRBV4-3 with TRBJ1-2; TRBD1 might be the D (5 bases). Germline V gene data show CDR1 as LGHNA and CDR2 as YSLEER. The CDR3 is 17 residues long. V was trimmed by 0 bases and J by 4 bases, leaving 18 bases between them. The CDR3 DNA sequence: TGCGCCAGCAGCCAAGATCCGGCGGGGGGGTATCGCTATGGCTACACCTTC. Translating it yields CASSQDPAGGYRYGYTF.

The chain joins TRBV6-5 to TRBJ1-2; D unclear. With 2 bases removed from V and 3 bases from J, the gap between germline ends came to 7 bases. The CDR3 totals 13 residues. From germline, CDR1 is MNHEY and CDR2 SVGAGI. This CDR3 is CASSYEQHYGYTF. CDR3 coding DNA: TGTGCCAGCAGTTACGAACAGCACTATGGCTACACCTTC.

The chain is built from TRBV5-1 and TRBJ2-1; 11 bases are shared with TRBD2. V was pared by 1 base and J by 6 bases, with 12 bases of the junction left unmatched. Germline CDR1 is SGHRS and CDR2 is YFSETQ. CDR3 size: 18 residues. The CDR3 DNA reads as TGCGCCAGCAGCTTGATGGCCTCTAGCGGGGGGCTTCGCAATGAGCAGTTCTTC. Translating gives CASSLMASSGGLRNEQFF. Complete variable domain (other parts from reference TRBV5-1 and TRBJ2-1): KAGVTQTPRYLIKTRGQQVTLSCSPISGHRSVSWYQQTPGQGLQFLFEYFSETQRNKGNFPGRFSGRQFSNSRSEMNVSTLELGDSALYLCASSLMASSGGLRNEQFFGPGTRLTVL.